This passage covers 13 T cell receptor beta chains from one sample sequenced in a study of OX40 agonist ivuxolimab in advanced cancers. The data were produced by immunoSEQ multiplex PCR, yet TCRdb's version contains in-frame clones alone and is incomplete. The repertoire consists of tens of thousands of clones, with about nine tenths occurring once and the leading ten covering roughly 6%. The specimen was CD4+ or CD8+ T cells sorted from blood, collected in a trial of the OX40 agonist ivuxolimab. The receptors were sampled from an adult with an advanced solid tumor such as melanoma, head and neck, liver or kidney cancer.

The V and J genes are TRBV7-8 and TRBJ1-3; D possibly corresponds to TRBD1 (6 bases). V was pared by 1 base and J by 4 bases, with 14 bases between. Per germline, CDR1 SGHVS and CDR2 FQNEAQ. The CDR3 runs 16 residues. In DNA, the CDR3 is TGTGCCAGCAGCTTAGGATTTCGGGGGCAAGGAAACACCATATATTTT. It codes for CASSLGFRGQGNTIYF.

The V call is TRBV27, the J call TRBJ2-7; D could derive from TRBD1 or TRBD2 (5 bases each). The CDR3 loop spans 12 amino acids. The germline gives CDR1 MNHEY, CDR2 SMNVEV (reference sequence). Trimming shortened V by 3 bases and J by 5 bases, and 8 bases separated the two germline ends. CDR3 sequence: CASSFGTNEQYF. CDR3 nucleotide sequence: TGTGCCAGCAGTTTTGGGACGAACGAGCAGTACTTC.

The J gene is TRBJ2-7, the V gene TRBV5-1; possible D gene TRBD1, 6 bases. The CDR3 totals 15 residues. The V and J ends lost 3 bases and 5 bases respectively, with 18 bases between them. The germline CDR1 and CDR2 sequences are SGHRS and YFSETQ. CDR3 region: CASSSDPGQSDEQYV. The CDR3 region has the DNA TGCGCCAGCAGCTCGGATCCGGGACAATCGGACGAGCAGTACGTC.

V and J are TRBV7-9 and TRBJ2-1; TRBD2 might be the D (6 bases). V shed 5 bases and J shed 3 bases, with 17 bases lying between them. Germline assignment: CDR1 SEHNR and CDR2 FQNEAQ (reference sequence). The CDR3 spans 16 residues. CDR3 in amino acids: CASSPTGAKNYNEQFF. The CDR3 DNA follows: TGTGCCAGCAGCCCTACGGGAGCAAAAAACTACAATGAGCAGTTCTTC.

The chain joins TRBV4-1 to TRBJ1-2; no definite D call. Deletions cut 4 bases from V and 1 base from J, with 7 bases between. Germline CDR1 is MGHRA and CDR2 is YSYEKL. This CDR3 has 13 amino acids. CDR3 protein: CASSPGVNYGYTF. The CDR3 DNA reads TGCGCCAGCAGCCCAGGAGTTAACTATGGCTACACCTTC.

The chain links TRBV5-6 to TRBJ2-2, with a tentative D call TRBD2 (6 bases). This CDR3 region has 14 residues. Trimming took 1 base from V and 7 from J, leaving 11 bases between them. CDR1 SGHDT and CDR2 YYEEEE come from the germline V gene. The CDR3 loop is CASSLWRGSGELFF. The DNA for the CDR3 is TGTGCCAGCAGCTTGTGGAGGGGAAGCGGGGAGCTGTTTTTT. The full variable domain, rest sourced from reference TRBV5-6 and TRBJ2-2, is DAGVTQSPTHLIKTRGQQVTLRCSPKSGHDTVSWYQQALGQGPQFIFQYYEEEERQRGNFPDRFSGHQFPNYSSELNVNALLLGDSALYLCASSLWRGSGELFFGEGSRLTVL.

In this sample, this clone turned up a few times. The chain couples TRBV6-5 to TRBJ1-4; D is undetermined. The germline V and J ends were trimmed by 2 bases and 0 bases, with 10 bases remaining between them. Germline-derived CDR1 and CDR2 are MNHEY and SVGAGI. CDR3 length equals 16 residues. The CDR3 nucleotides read TGTGCCAGCAGTTACATCAGGACGGCAACTAATGAAAAACTGTTTTTT. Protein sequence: CASSYIRTATNEKLFF.

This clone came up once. CDR3 bases: TGCAGCGTTGAAGAAAGGGCAGCGGATAACACCGGGGAGCTGTTTTTT. It encodes CSVEERAADNTGELFF. V is TRBV29-1 and J is TRBJ2-2, with a possible D match to TRBD2 (5 bases). The V and J ends lost 0 bases and 2 bases respectively, with 13 bases between them. This CDR3 has 16 amino acids. Germline CDR1 and CDR2: SQVTM and ANQGSEA.

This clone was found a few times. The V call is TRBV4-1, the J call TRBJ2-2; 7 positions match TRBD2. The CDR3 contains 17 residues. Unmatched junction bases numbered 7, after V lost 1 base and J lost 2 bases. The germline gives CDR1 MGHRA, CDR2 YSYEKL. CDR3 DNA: TGCGCCAGCAGCCAAGTTCCTAGCGGAGTCAACACCGGGGAGCTGTTTTTT. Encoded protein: CASSQVPSGVNTGELFF.

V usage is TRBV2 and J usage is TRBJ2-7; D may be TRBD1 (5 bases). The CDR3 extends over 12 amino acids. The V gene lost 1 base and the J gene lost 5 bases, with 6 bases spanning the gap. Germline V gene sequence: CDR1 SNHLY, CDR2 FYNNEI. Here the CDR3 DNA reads TGTGCCAGCAGTGAAGTCAGGGACGAGCAGTACTTC. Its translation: CASSEVRDEQYF.

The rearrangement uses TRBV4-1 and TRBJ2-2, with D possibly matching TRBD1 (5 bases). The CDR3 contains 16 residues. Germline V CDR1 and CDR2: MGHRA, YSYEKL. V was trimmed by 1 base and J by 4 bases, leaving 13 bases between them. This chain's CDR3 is CASSQGLGRGTGELFF. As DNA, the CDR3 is TGCGCCAGCAGCCAAGGGTTGGGGCGAGGCACCGGGGAGCTGTTTTTT.

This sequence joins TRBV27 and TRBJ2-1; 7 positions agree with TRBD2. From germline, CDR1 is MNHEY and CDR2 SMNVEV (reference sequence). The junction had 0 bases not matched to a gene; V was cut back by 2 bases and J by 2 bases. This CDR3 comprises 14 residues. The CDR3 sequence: CASSLRGAYNEQFF. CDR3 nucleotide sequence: TGTGCCAGCAGTTTACGGGGGGCCTACAATGAGCAGTTCTTC.

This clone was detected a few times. The DNA of the CDR3 is TGTGCCAGCTCACCACACGGGAGCTCCTACGAGCAGTACTTC. Protein: CASSPHGSSYEQYF. This chain uses TRBV18 with TRBJ2-7, with D tentatively TRBD2 (6 bases). Germline CDR1 reads KGHSH; CDR2 reads LQKENI. This CDR3 region has 14 residues. The V end lost 1 base, the J end lost 0 bases, and 7 bases lay between the germline ends.